The rows below give T cell receptor beta chains drawn from one sample of a study of CD8 T cells in ankylosing spondylitis. TCRdb redid the calling of the 5' RACE reads with MiXCR, one entry per CDR3 protein. This table holds about 260,000 distinct CDR3 sequences, 20% found once. Sequencing was carried out using blood, either unsorted or a sorted T cell fraction (not recorded which). The origin of the receptors is a male donor with ankylosing spondylitis or in good health (not recorded which). Each CDR3 is given with its conserved first and last residue. The D gene is left open where the match is weak. Clone size is shown for a subset of rows, as once, few, many or a class of expanded clone.

J gene,clone size,V gene,D gene,CDR3 DNA,CDR3 protein
TRBJ1-4,NA,TRBV29-1,TRBD1,TGCAGCGCACAGGGGAATGAAAAACTGTTTTTT,CSAQGNEKLFF
TRBJ1-2,few,TRBV6-1,TRBD1,TGTGCCAGCTATGACCGAGACAGGGGGCACTATGGCTACACCTTC,CASYDRDRGHYGYTF
TRBJ1-1,NA,TRBV7-8,TRBD1,TGTGCCACCCGACAGGGTAGGGATACTGAAGCTTTCTTT,CATRQGRDTEAFF
TRBJ2-2,NA,TRBV24-1,TRBD2,TGTGCCACCAGAGAATCCTGGACCTACGGGACTACGAACACCGGGGAGCTGTTTTTT,CATRESWTYGTTNTGELFF
TRBJ2-4,NA,TRBV20-1,NA,TGCAGTGCTAGAGATTGGGGTGGGTTAGCCAAAAACATTCAGTACTTC,CSARDWGGLAKNIQYF
TRBJ1-5,NA,TRBV20-1,NA,TGCAGTGCCCCGAAGACAGAATGGAGTGATCAGCCCCAGCATTTT,CSAPKTEWSDQPQHF
TRBJ1-1,NA,TRBV27,NA,TGTGCCAGCAGTTGGCAGCTCGGCACTGAAGCTTTCTTT,CASSWQLGTEAFF
TRBJ1-2,few,TRBV28,TRBD1,TGTGCCAGCAAACAACCGGGACAGAACTATGGCTACACCTTC,CASKQPGQNYGYTF
TRBJ2-5,few,TRBV5-1,NA,TGCGCCAGCAGCTTGGATTTCAACCCGAGAGAGACCCAGTACTTC,CASSLDFNPRETQYF
TRBJ1-3,NA,TRBV28,TRBD1,TGTGCCAGTAGTTTTCTCGGCAGGGGGCTTGGAAACACCGTATATTTT,CASSFLGRGLGNTVYF
TRBJ2-3,NA,TRBV2,NA,TGTGCCAGCAGAGGATCCCGGGACGGAACCAGCACAGATACGCAGTATTTT,CASRGSRDGTSTDTQYF
TRBJ2-1,NA,TRBV11-2,TRBD1,TGTGCCAGCAGCACAGGGGGGATTGAGCAGTTCTTC,CASSTGGIEQFF
TRBJ1-6,few,TRBV6-5,NA,TGTGCCAGCAGTTACCAGGACAACTATAATTCACCCCTCCACTTT,CASSYQDNYNSPLHF
TRBJ1-1,few,TRBV12-3/TRBV12-4,NA,TGTGCCAGCAGTTCGTCGACAGGACGAGCTTTCTTT,CASSSSTGRAFF
TRBJ1-1,many,TRBV5-1,NA,TGTGCCAGCAGTCTCGACGGACGGAACACTGAAGCTTTCTTT,CASSLDGRNTEAFF
TRBJ1-1,NA,TRBV7-9,NA,TGTGCCGGCGGGGGTAGGGGATTGGGCACTGAAGCTTTCTTT,CAGGGRGLGTEAFF
TRBJ1-5,many,TRBV30,TRBD1,TGTGCCTGGAGTGCCCTTTCAGGGGGACCTCAGCCCCAGCATTTT,CAWSALSGGPQPQHF
TRBJ2-2,NA,TRBV25-1,NA,TGTGCCAGCAGTGTTGCCGGGACCGGGGAGCTGTTTTTT,CASSVAGTGELFF
TRBJ2-2,many,TRBV12-3/TRBV12-4,TRBD2,TGTGCCAGCAGTTTAGGTAGCGGGAGCAGGGGCACCGGGGAGCTGTTTTTT,CASSLGSGSRGTGELFF
TRBJ2-2,NA,TRBV12-3/TRBV12-4,TRBD2,TGTGCCAGCAAGTGGCGGGGGGGGCTTTATACCGGGGAGCTGTTTTTT,CASKWRGGLYTGELFF